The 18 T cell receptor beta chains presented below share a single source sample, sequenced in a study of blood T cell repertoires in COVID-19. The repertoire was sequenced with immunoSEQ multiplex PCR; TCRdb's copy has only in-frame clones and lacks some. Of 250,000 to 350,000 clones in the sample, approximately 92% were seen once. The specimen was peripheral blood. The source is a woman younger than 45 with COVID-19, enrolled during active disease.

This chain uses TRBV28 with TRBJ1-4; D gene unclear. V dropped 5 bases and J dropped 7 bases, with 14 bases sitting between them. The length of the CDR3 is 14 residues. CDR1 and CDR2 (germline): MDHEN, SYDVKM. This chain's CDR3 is CASSPPVEREKLFF. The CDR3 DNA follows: TGTGCCAGCAGTCCCCCTGTGGAGCGTGAAAAACTGTTTTTT.

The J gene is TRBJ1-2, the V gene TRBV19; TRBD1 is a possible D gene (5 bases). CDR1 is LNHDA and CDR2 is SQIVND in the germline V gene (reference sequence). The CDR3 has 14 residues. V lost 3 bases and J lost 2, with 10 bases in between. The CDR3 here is CASSIPRANYGYTF. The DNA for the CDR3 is TGTGCCAGTAGTATCCCCAGGGCCAACTATGGCTACACCTTC.

For the CDR3, the DNA is TGTGCCAGCAGCCAAGGCCCACGGGGAATCAACGAGCAGTACTTC. This gives the protein CASSQGPRGINEQYF. This chain uses TRBV3-1 (or the pseudogene TRBV3-2) with TRBJ2-7; tentatively, D is TRBD2 (5 bases). Trimming took 1 base from V and 5 from J, leaving 15 bases between them. Germline-derived CDR1 and CDR2 are LGHDT and YNNKEL (reference sequence). The CDR3 length is 15 residues.

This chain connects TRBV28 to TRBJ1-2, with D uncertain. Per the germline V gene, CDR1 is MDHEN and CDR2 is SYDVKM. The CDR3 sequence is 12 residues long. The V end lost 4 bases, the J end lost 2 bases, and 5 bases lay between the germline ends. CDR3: CASSWQNYGYTF. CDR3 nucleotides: TGTGCCAGCAGTTGGCAAAACTATGGCTACACCTTC.

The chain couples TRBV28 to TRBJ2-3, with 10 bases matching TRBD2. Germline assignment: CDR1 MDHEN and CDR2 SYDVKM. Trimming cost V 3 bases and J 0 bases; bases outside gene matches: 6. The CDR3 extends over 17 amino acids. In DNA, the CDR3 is TGTGCCAGCAGTTTTGAGGAGACTAGCGGGAGCACAGATACGCAGTATTTT. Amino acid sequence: CASSFEETSGSTDTQYF.

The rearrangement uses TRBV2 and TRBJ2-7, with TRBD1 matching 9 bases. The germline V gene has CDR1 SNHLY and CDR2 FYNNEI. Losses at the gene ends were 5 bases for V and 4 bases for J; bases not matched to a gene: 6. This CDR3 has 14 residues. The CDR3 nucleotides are TGTGCCAGCAGTTTCCGGGACAGGGAGTACGAGCAGTACTTC. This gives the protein CASSFRDREYEQYF.

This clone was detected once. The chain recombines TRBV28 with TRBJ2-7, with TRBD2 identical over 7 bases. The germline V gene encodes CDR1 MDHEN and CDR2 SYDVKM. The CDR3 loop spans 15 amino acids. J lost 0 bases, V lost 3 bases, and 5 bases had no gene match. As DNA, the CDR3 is TGTGCCAGCAGTTTGGCGGGAGTAAGCTCCTACGAGCAGTACTTC. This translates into CASSLAGVSSYEQYF.

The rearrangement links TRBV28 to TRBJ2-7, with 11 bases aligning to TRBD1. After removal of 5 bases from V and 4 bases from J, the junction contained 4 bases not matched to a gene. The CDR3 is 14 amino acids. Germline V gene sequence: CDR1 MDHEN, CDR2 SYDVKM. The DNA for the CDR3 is TGTGCCAGCAGTCGGAGGGACAGGGGGTACGAGCAGTACTTC. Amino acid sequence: CASSRRDRGYEQYF.

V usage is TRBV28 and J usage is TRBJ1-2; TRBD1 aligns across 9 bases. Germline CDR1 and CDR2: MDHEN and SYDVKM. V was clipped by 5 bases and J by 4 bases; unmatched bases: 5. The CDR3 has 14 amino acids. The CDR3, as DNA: TGTGCCAGCAGTCCAGGACAGGGGACCTATGGCTACACCTTC. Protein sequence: CASSPGQGTYGYTF.

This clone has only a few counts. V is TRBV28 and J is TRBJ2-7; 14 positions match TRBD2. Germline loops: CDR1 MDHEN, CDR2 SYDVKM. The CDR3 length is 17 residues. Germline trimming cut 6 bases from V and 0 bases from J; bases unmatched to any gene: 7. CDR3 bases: TGTGCCAGCAGGGGATGGACTAGCGGGAGGACCTCCTACGAGCAGTACTTC. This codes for CASRGWTSGRTSYEQYF.

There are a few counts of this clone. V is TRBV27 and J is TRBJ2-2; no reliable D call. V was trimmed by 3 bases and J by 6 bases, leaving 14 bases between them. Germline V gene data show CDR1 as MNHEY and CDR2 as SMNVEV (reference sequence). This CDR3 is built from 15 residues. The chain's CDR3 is CASSFESLRPGELFF. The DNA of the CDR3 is TGTGCCAGCAGTTTCGAGAGCCTGAGGCCCGGGGAGCTGTTTTTT.

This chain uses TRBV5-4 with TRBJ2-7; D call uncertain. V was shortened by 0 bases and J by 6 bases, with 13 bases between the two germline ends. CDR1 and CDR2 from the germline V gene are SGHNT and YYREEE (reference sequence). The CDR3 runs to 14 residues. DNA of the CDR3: TGTGCCAGCAGCTTGGCAAGTCAGACTGTCGAGCAGTACTTC. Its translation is CASSLASQTVEQYF.

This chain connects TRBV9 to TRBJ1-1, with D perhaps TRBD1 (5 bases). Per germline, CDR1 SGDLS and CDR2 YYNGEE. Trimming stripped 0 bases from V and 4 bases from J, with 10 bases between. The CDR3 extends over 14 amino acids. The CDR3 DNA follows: TGTGCCAGCAGCGTAGGGGGCAGGGCCACTGAAGCTTTCTTT. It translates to CASSVGGRATEAFF.

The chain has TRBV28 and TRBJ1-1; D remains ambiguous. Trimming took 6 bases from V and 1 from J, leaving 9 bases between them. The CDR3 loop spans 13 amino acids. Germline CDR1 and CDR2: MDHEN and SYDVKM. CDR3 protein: CASRSKWNTEAFF. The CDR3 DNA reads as TGTGCCAGCAGGAGTAAATGGAACACTGAAGCTTTCTTT.

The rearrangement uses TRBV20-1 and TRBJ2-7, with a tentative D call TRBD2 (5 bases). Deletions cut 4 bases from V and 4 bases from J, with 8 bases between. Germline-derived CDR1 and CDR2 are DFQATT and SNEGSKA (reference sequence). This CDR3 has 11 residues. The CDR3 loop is CSATGDYEQYF. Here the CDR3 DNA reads TGCAGTGCTACCGGGGATTACGAGCAGTACTTC.

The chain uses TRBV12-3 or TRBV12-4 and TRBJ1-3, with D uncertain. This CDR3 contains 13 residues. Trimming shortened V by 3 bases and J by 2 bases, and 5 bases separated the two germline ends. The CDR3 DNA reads TGTGCCAGCAGTTTGGGAGCTGGAAACACCATATATTTT. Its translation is CASSLGAGNTIYF.

The CDR3 loop reads CSARLAGWQFF. CDR3 DNA sequence: TGCAGTGCGAGACTAGCGGGATGGCAGTTCTTC. V usage is TRBV20-1 and J usage is TRBJ2-1; 11 bases agree with TRBD2. CDR3 length equals 11 residues. Looked up from germline, CDR1 is DFQATT and CDR2 is SNEGSKA (reference sequence). V shed 6 bases and J 12 bases; nucleotides not matched to a gene: 4.

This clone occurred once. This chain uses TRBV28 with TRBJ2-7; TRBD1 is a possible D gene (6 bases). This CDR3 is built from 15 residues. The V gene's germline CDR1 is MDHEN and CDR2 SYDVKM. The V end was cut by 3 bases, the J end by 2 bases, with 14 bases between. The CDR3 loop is CASSFRAGAAYEQYF. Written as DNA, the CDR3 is TGTGCCAGCAGTTTCCGGGCAGGGGCCGCCTACGAGCAGTACTTC.